One T cell receptor beta chain is described in this entry. Its antigen is not identified. The sample originates from a study of post-analysis software for immune sequencing data. Findings and caveats of the study: By F measure, samples from a shared preparation batch strongly co-clustered. About five TRBV segments were more frequent in patients than controls; TRBV5-6, TRBV5-1 and TRBV20-1 belonged to this group. Normalized Chao1 diversity was significantly lower in multiple sclerosis patients than in controls.

Unique molecular identifiers were present in the TCR beta cDNA libraries. MiXCR, applied by TCRdb to the PCR reads, yields one record per CDR3 protein. This sample has around 710,000 distinct CDR3 sequences, with 35% to 55% found just once. The ends lost 0 bases at V and 8 bases at J; junction bases unmatched: 5. Germline V gives CDR1 MDHEN, CDR2 SYDVKM. The CDR3 is 15 amino acids. The sequencing input was blood. The sequence was collected from a girl aged 10 to 17 with multiple sclerosis. The V call is TRBV28, the J call TRBJ2-1; 9 bases map to TRBD2. CDR3 protein: CASSLWVSGRDEQFF. As DNA, the CDR3 is TGTGCCAGCAGTTTATGGGTTAGCGGGAGAGATGAGCAGTTCTTC.